A few counts support the clone carrying this T cell receptor (beta chain). Its antigen is as yet unknown. The data belong to a study of blood T cells in healthy people across ages. As for the study in general: Capture via template switching afforded approximately one barcoded beta molecule per two T cells. Study-level findings and limits: Donor CMV infection status was unknown, possibly confounding age-related changes in expanded clonotypes.

The second PCR ran about 7 to 12 cycles with a sample-barcoded 5' primer and J-beta primers. From the 5' RACE reads, TCRdb called clonotypes with MiXCR, one entry per CDR3 protein. The table has 700,000 to 1,000,000 distinct CDR3 sequences, 40% to 50% seen once. This CDR3 spans 16 amino acids. Trimming took off 1 base at V and 3 bases at J, with 16 bases between the two ends. Germline CDR1 and CDR2: MGHRA and YSYEKL. The chain links TRBV4-1 to TRBJ2-7, with D unresolved. The sequence was collected from a man between 60 and 75 years old in good health. The sample comprised blood. The CDR3 spells CASSQGEIGSLYEQYF. CDR3 DNA: TGCGCCAGCAGCCAAGGAGAGATAGGTTCCCTCTACGAGCAGTACTTC.